This T cell receptor (beta chain) was sequenced during a study of shared clonotypes between healthy human individuals (TCRdb year 2020). With regard to the full study: The cohort included a few men and a couple of women between 18 and 49 years of age. Per donor, three plates each were used for CD4 naive and CD4 memory, two for CD8 naive, and one for CD8 memory. To estimate repertoire size and how much clonotype sharing occurs between individuals, the study deeply sequenced the blood TCR repertoires of several healthy adults. To increase sequencing depth and limit assay-specific biases, different laboratories used diverse techniques to prepare libraries and sequence TCR repertoires. Per donor, leukapheresis produced somewhere between about 0.94 and 9.5 billion PBMCs. Paper-wide results and their limitations: Estimated clonotype richness was generally larger for naive than for memory subsets. About 5% of naive CD4, 3.5% of naive CD8, roughly 2.5% of memory CD4, and over 0.35% of memory CD8 clonotypes were shared across a few donors. Based on pairwise subsampling, the degree of clonotype sharing among donors was expected to be affected by sequencing depth. Incomplete sequencing was indicated by rarefaction of sorted-subset datasets, despite the large sequencing depth. Higher generation probabilities were observed for clonotypes shared by all four sorted-subset donors than for non-shared clonotypes. Because the study included only a small number of donors, the genetic and exposure-history diversity represented was limited. Only blood was sampled, and tissue TCR repertoires likely differ from those in blood.

As regards this clone: The antigen it recognizes is unknown. No much larger clone exists at a distance of one base, and base qualities are not known.

The donors were healthy, HIV-negative adults with no recently reported acute infections or vaccinations. Only Caucasian adults living in Nashville, Tennessee, USA were represented among the donors. CD4+ T cells were enriched by magnetic negative selection, after which naive cells were positively selected on CD45RA and the negative fraction was taken as the memory subset. Blood was obtained by leukapheresis, after which PBMCs were separated by Ficoll-Histopaque density gradient centrifugation and cryopreserved in liquid nitrogen vapor phase. Analytical flow cytometry was used to check the purity and quantity of every magnetically sorted T cell population. From each sorted fraction, genomic DNA was isolated and quantified by UV absorbance on a Nanodrop 2000c. Using the deep immunoSEQ assay, TCR CDR3 regions were amplified from genomic DNA by multiplex PCR. Extracted genomic DNA from each cell subset was spread evenly across all wells of several immunoSEQ 96-well plates, with each plate serving as a replicate. For sorted subsets, each replicate PCR was loaded with 150 to 250 ng genomic DNA, equivalent to 30,000 or so T cell genomes. The purified libraries were quantified using a Qubit 3.0 fluorometer, sized with a Bioanalyzer 2100, and then quantified again using the KAPA Library Quantification kit. Every immunoSEQ 96-well plate was sequenced on a separate single-read 150-cycle Illumina NextSeq 550 flow cell. The authors' pipeline ran thus. The immunoSEQ output contained only junctional sequences without quality scores, so filtering could not match that applied to full-length reads. Sequences were annotated with PyIR, a Python wrapper for IgBLAST v1.9, using IMGT germline references to assign V/J genes and CDR3. Reads with weak V/J assignments (E-value above 1e-6), missing CDR3, stop codons, out-of-frame junctions, or ambiguous translated residues were removed. V3J clonotypes were defined as sequences sharing an identical inferred V gene, J gene, and CDR3 amino acid sequence. Percentage overlap between repertoires was calculated by dividing the number of shared unique clonotypes by the size of the smaller repertoire. Repertoire richness was assessed with RTK rarefaction, the Chao1 estimator, and Recon v2.1 estimates of unobserved clonotypes. For all TCRbeta clonotypes obtained by the gDNA method from a few donors, generation probabilities were computed with OLGA. TCRdb's version of the immuneACCESS table is confined to in-frame rearrangements and falls short of the full clone set. An unresolved V gene accounts for under half of the shortfall where checked; the remainder is of unknown origin. V and J calls and clone size are given by that table; D and trimming were obtained from the DNA. In all, the sample holds about 1 million clones, and about 70% of those were seen once. The ten largest clones add up to approximately 1.5% of the sample.

The sequence came from a man aged 18 to 30 in good health. Sequenced material: memory CD4+ T cells sorted from blood. The cell subset or site label here, explained by the study, means: CD45RA-negative fraction.

CDR3 sequence: CASSAQQIKTEAFF. At the DNA level, the sequence is TGTGCCAGCAGCGCTCAACAGATTAAGACTGAAGCTTTCTTT. The rearranged segments are TRBV2 and TRBJ1-1; no D segment can be confidently identified. Taken from cysteine to phenylalanine, the CDR3 has 14 residues. Only the CDR3 DNA is retained, 42 bases long and in frame from the first base. V is cut by 6 bases and J by 5 bases, and the space between the germline ends is 16 bases. As encoded in the germline V gene, CDR1 is SNHLY while CDR2 is FYNNEI.